Following are 6 T cell receptor beta chains from one sample sequenced in a study of blood T cell repertoires in COVID-19. Sequencing was performed with immunoSEQ multiplex PCR; in TCRdb, only in-frame clones are kept and a portion is missing. The sample consists of about 180,000 clones, roughly 86% of them appearing once. Sequenced material: peripheral blood. These receptor sequences come from a woman aged 30 to 39 with active or convalescent COVID-19.

The CDR3 spells CASSPGLAGGYEQYF. DNA of the CDR3: TGCGCCAGCAGTCCCGGACTAGCGGGAGGGTACGAGCAGTACTTC. The chain couples TRBV5-1 to TRBJ2-7, with TRBD2 matching 15 bases. The CDR3 spans 15 residues. CDR1 is SGHRS, CDR2 YFSETQ, per germline. J was trimmed by 4 bases and V by 5 bases; bases with no gene match: 4.

This clone was observed a handful of times. CDR3 bases: TGCGCCAGCAGGTGGAGGGACTGGGGCGACAGCGGGGGGACCAATGAGCAGTTCTTC. Its protein product is CASRWRDWGDSGGTNEQFF. This chain links TRBV4-1 with TRBJ2-1; 9 nucleotides match TRBD2. The V and J ends lost 6 bases and 6 bases, in that order; junction bases with no gene match: 21. Looked up from germline, CDR1 is MGHRA and CDR2 is YSYEKL. The CDR3 totals 19 residues.

This chain links TRBV3-1 (or the pseudogene TRBV3-2) with TRBJ2-1, with 7 bases fitting TRBD2. The length of the CDR3 is 13 residues. Trimming cost V 6 bases and J 7 bases; bases outside gene matches: 6. CDR1 and CDR2 from the germline V gene are LGHDT and YNNKEL (reference sequence). CDR3 amino acids: CASSQIGGNEQFF. The CDR3 region has the DNA TGTGCCAGCAGTCAAATCGGGGGGAATGAGCAGTTCTTC.

The genes are TRBV28 and TRBJ2-7, with TRBD2 identical over 14 bases. With V trimmed by 2 bases and J by 6 bases, 12 bases remained unmatched. The CDR3 runs 18 residues. Germline V CDR1 and CDR2: MDHEN, SYDVKM. The CDR3 sequence: CASSLRSGLAGGASEQYF. The CDR3, as DNA: TGTGCCAGCAGTTTACGCTCCGGACTAGCGGGAGGAGCTTCCGAGCAGTACTTC.

The rearrangement links TRBV12-3 or TRBV12-4 to TRBJ2-3, with D unresolved. The CDR3 is 12 amino acids. Trimming pared 2 bases from V and 3 bases from J, leaving 3 bases between. CDR3 amino acids: CASSLSTDTQYF. For the CDR3, the DNA is TGTGCCAGCAGTTTATCGACAGATACGCAGTATTTT.

The rearrangement joins TRBV30 to TRBJ2-6, with D perhaps TRBD1 (6 bases). With 3 bases removed from V and 0 bases from J, the gap between germline ends came to 12 bases. The CDR3 sequence is 16 residues long. Per the germline V gene, CDR1 is GTSNPN and CDR2 is SVGIG (reference sequence). The CDR3 nucleotides are TGTGCCTGGAGGCGGACAGCGAGCTCTGGGGCCAACGTCCTGACTTTC. It specifies CAWRRTASSGANVLTF.